The subject of this entry is one T cell receptor beta chain. Trimming stripped 9 bases from V and 9 bases from J, with 15 bases between. Per germline, CDR1 LNHDA and CDR2 SQIVND (reference sequence). This CDR3 contains 13 residues. Produced via immunoSEQ multiplex PCR; TCRdb's table is partial and in-frame only. The sample contains about 250,000 clones, around 89% of which appear only once. The record originates from a study of blood T cell repertoires in COVID-19. Study information: The United States, Italy and Spain were the sources of the acute and convalescent COVID-19 samples. In each case, the material was cDNA or gDNA derived from T cells, B-cell-depleted T cells, or PBMCs.

Participants spanned ages about 18 to 100 years and resided in 20 to 30 US areas. Participants' own reports of clinical history determined their cohort assignment. Input material: PBMCs or T cells enriched from blood (not recorded which). This clonotype was sampled from a woman between 50 and 59 years old who had recovered from COVID-19. This sequence joins TRBV19 and TRBJ1-6; D uncertain. The DNA of the CDR3 is TGTGCCAGCGCCCTTTCCGAGGTTTCACCCCTCCACTTT. Protein product: CASALSEVSPLHF. The full variable domain, with the rest looked up from reference TRBV19 and TRBJ1-6, is DGGITQSPKYLFRKEGQNVTLSCEQNLNHDAMYWYRQDPGQGLRLIYYSQIVNDFQKGDIAEGYSVSREKKESFPLTVTSAQKNPTAFYLCASALSEVSPLHFGNGTRLTVT.